This TCR beta chain was observed in a study of neurological immune-mediated disorders. This CDR3 is built from 13 residues. Germline loops: CDR1 ENHRY, CDR2 SYGVKD. Trimming cost V 0 bases and J 4 bases, with 1 base left between them. The cDNA was generated by 5'RACE with 10-nucleotide random UMIs. TCRdb re-called the 5' RACE reads through MiXCR, storing one row per CDR3 protein. Counted here are 81,000 or so distinct CDR3 sequences, 5% to 5.5% occurring once; the ten biggest clones make up about 2.4%. Study conclusions and caveats: The study found no CDR3 amino acid sequences shared by expanded clones across subjects, suggesting private repertoires in all groups. Levels of TCR clonal expansion peaked in HTLV-1-associated myelopathy and reached their lowest in multiple sclerosis, under those of healthy controls.

Preparation of the unsorted libraries drew on 2 million PBMCs stored at -80 C. This clonotype was seen many times. The antigen is undetermined. The receptor comes from a woman aged 25 to 45 with multiple sclerosis. The chain couples TRBV10-3 to TRBJ2-6; D gene ambiguous. Specimen: PBMCs. The CDR3 reads CAISESGANVLTF. The CDR3 DNA follows: TGTGCCATCAGTGAGTCCGGGGCCAACGTCCTGACTTTC.